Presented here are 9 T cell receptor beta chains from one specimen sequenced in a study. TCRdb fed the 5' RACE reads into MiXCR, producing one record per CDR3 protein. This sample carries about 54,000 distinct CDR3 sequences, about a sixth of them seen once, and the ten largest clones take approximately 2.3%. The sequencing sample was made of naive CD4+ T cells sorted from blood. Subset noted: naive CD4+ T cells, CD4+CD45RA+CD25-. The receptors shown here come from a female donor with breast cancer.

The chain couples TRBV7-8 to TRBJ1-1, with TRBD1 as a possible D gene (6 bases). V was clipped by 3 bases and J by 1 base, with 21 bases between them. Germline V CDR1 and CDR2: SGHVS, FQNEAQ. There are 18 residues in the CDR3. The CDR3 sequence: CASSFRARRGQTNTEAFF. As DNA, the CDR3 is TGTGCCAGCAGCTTTAGGGCACGAAGAGGACAGACGAACACTGAAGCTTTCTTT.

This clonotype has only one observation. This chain's CDR3 is CASSPRGASPYEQYF. CDR3 sequence (DNA): TGTGCCAGCTCACCACGTGGGGCGTCTCCCTACGAGCAGTACTTC. The gene calls are TRBV18 and TRBJ2-7, with a tentative D call TRBD1 (5 bases). The CDR3 is made up of 15 amino acids. V lost 1 base and J 2 bases, leaving 12 bases between the germline ends. Germline V lookup: CDR1 KGHSH, CDR2 LQKENI.

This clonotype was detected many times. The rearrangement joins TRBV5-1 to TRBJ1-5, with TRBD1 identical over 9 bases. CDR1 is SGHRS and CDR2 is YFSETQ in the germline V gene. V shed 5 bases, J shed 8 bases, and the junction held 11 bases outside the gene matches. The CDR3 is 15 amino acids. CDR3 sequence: CASRPGQGIIEPQHF. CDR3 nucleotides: TGCGCCAGCAGACCGGGACAGGGTATAATTGAGCCCCAGCATTTT.

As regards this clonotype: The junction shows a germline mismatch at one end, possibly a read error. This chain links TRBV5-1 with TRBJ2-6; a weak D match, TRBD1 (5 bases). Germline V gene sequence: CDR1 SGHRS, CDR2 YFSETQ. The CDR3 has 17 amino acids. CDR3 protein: CASSSRTGFSGANALTF. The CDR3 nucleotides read TGCGCCAGCAGCTCTAGGACCGGATTCTCTGGGGCCAACGCCCTGACTTTC.

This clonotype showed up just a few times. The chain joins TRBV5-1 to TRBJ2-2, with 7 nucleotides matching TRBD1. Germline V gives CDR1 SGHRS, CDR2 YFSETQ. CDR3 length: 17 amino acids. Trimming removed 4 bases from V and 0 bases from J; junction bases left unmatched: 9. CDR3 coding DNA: TGCGCCAGCAGCCGACTCTCCGGGACAGCGAACACCGGGGAGCTGTTTTTT. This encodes CASSRLSGTANTGELFF. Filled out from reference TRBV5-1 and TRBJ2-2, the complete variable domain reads KAGVTQTPRYLIKTRGQQVTLSCSPISGHRSVSWYQQTPGQGLQFLFEYFSETQRNKGNFPGRFSGRQFSNSRSEMNVSTLELGDSALYLCASSRLSGTANTGELFFGEGSRLTVL.

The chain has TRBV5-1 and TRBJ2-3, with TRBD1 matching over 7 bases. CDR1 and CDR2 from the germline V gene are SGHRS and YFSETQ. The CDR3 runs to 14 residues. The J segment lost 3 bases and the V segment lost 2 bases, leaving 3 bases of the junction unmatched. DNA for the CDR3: TGCGCCAGCAGCTTACAGGGGACGACAGATACGCAGTATTTT. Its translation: CASSLQGTTDTQYF.

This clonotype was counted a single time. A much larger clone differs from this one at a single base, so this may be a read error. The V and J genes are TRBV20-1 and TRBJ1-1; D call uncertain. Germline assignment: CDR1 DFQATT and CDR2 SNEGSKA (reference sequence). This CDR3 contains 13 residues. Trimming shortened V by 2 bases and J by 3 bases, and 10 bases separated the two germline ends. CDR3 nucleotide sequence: TGCAGTGCTAGACGGCACATGGACACTGAAGCTTTCTTT. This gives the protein CSARRHMDTEAFF.

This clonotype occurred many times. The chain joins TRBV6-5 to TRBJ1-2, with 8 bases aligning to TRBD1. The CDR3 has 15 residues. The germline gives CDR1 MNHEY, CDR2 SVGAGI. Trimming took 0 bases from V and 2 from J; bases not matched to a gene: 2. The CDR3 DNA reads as TGTGCCAGCAGTTACTCGTCAGGGGGCAACTATGGCTACACCTTC. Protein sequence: CASSYSSGGNYGYTF.

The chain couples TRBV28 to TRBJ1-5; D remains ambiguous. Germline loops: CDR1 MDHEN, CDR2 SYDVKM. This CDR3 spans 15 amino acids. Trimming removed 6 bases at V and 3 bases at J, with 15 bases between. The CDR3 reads CASSTTELLNQPQHF. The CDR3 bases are TGTGCCAGCAGCACCACAGAGCTCCTCAATCAGCCCCAGCATTTT.